Each of the 2 T cell receptor beta chains below was sequenced from the same sample in a study of CD8+ T cells in alopecia areata. The treatment is: oral pan-JAK inhibitor, 5-10 mg twice daily. RNA, once extracted, was reverse transcribed into cDNA for use as the sequencing template. Libraries were prepared by immunoSEQ multiplex PCR; TCRdb keeps only in-frame clonotypes and omits some of them. The sample consists of 95,000 to 150,000 clones, under 65% of them appearing once. The sequencing here drew on CD4+ T cells sorted from blood, taken at week 4, from a patient treated with tofacitinib. The origin of the receptors is a human donor with alopecia areata.

The V and J genes are TRBV29-1 and TRBJ1-1; 7 nucleotides line up with TRBD1. CDR1 and CDR2 (germline): SQVTM, ANQGSEA. V was clipped by 5 bases and J by 0 bases; unmatched bases: 3. This CDR3 contains 13 residues. CDR3 sequence (DNA): TGCAGCGTTTTACAGGGGATGAACACTGAAGCTTTCTTT. Translation gives CSVLQGMNTEAFF.

The J gene is TRBJ2-7, the V gene TRBV5-4; 8 positions agree with TRBD2. The CDR3 extends over 14 amino acids. CDR1 is SGHNT, CDR2 YYREEE, per germline (reference sequence). Trimming took 4 bases from V and 3 from J; bases not matched to a gene: 6. Here the CDR3 DNA reads TGTGCCAGCAGCCGGGGACTAGTTAACTACGAGCAGTACTTC. Amino acids: CASSRGLVNYEQYF.